This entry lists 20 T cell receptor beta chains sequenced from one sample in a study of control samples from healthy donors and cancer patients. The method was immunoSEQ multiplex PCR; TCRdb's version includes in-frame clones alone and lacks a portion of them. Here the sample spans 95,000 to 120,000 clones, 70% to 85% being singletons. Sequencing input: blood. The source of these receptors is a man aged 18 to 29 in good health.

The chain carries TRBV11-2 and TRBJ1-1; D possibly corresponds to TRBD1 (5 bases). Between the trimmed V and J ends, which lost 3 bases and 1 base, there was a span of 9 bases. CDR3 length: 14 residues. Germline V gene sequence: CDR1 SGHAT, CDR2 FQNNGV. The CDR3 is CASSFFDRNTEAFF. Written as DNA, the CDR3 is TGTGCCAGCAGCTTCTTCGACAGGAACACTGAAGCTTTCTTT.

The chain uses TRBV24-1 and TRBJ2-5; D may be TRBD1 or TRBD2 (7 bases each). With 5 bases removed from V and 4 bases from J, the gap between germline ends came to 19 bases. The CDR3 runs 16 residues. Germline V gives CDR1 KGHDR, CDR2 SFDVKD. CDR3 loop: CATSVGDSGARETQYF. Written as DNA, the CDR3 is TGTGCCACCAGTGTGGGGGACAGCGGGGCCAGAGAGACCCAGTACTTC.

This clone appeared a single time. V gene TRBV4-1 combines with J gene TRBJ1-2; D gene unclear. V was trimmed by 0 bases and J by 4 bases, leaving 9 bases between them. This CDR3 has 14 residues. CDR1 MGHRA and CDR2 YSYEKL come from the germline V gene. The chain's CDR3 is CASSQEDGLYGYTF. For the CDR3, the DNA is TGCGCCAGCAGCCAAGAGGACGGCCTCTATGGCTACACCTTC.

V and J are TRBV3-1 (or the pseudogene TRBV3-2) and TRBJ2-4, with 8 nucleotides matching TRBD2. The CDR3 is made up of 17 amino acids. Germline V gene data show CDR1 as LGHDT and CDR2 as YNNKEL (reference sequence). Losses at the gene ends were 4 bases for V and 3 bases for J; bases not matched to a gene: 11. CDR3 nucleotide sequence: TGTGCCAGCAGCCGTCCAGCGGGGGAGCCTGTCAAAAACATTCAGTACTTC. Protein: CASSRPAGEPVKNIQYF.

This clone was recorded only once. The chain couples TRBV6-2 or TRBV6-3 to TRBJ1-3; no clear D gene. V lost 2 bases to trimming and J lost 0 bases, with 8 bases between them. The CDR3 spans 15 residues. Germline loops: CDR1 MNHEY, CDR2 SVGEGT. This chain's CDR3 is CASSYVQTSGNTIYF. CDR3 DNA: TGTGCCAGCAGTTACGTACAGACCTCTGGAAACACCATATATTTT.

This clone was observed a handful of times. The chain joins TRBV25-1 to TRBJ1-4; 10 nucleotides align to TRBD1. V was pared by 6 bases and J by 0 bases, with 4 bases of the junction left unmatched. Germline CDR1 reads MGHDK; CDR2 reads SYGVNS. This CDR3 contains 16 residues. CDR3 sequence reads: CASSGGQGATNEKLFF. CDR3 DNA sequence: TGTGCCAGCAGCGGAGGACAGGGGGCAACTAATGAAAAACTGTTTTTT. The whole variable domain, remainder taken from reference TRBV25-1 and TRBJ1-4, is EADIYQTPRYLVIGTGKKITLECSQTMGHDKMYWYQQDPGMELHLIHYSYGVNSTEKGDLSSESTVSRIRTEHFPLTLESARPSHTSQYLCASSGGQGATNEKLFFGSGTQLSVL.

The V gene is TRBV4-1, the J gene TRBJ1-6; no clear D gene. This CDR3 has 15 amino acids. Per germline, CDR1 MGHRA and CDR2 YSYEKL. V gave up 0 bases and J gave up 4 bases, with 7 bases separating them. CDR3 in amino acids: CASSQDTGYNSPLHF. The CDR3 DNA reads as TGCGCCAGCAGCCAAGATACGGGATATAATTCACCCCTCCACTTT.

V gene TRBV28 combines with J gene TRBJ2-7; possible D gene TRBD2, 5 bases. The CDR3 loop spans 15 amino acids. Trimming took 3 bases from V and 1 from J, leaving 13 bases between them. The germline V gene has CDR1 MDHEN and CDR2 SYDVKM. The CDR3 nucleotides read TGTGCCAGCAGTTTGGGGTCGGACTTATCCTACGAGCAGTACTTC. Amino acids: CASSLGSDLSYEQYF. Drawing the rest from reference TRBV28 and TRBJ2-7, the complete variable domain is DVKVTQSSRYLVKRTGEKVFLECVQDMDHENMFWYRQDPGLGLRLIYFSYDVKMKEKGDIPEGYSVSREKKERFSLILESASTNQTSMYLCASSLGSDLSYEQYFGPGTRLTVT.

The V gene is TRBV3-1 (or the pseudogene TRBV3-2), the J gene TRBJ2-7; no firm D call. V lost 4 bases and J 3 bases, leaving 4 bases between the germline ends. CDR3 length: 11 residues. CDR1 LGHDT and CDR2 YNNKEL come from the germline V gene (reference sequence). CDR3 bases: TGTGCCAGCAGCCGGGACTACGAGCAGTACTTC. Translated: CASSRDYEQYF.

A single count supports this clone. This chain connects TRBV9 to TRBJ1-2; maybe TRBD1 (5 bases). Germline CDR1 is SGDLS and CDR2 is YYNGEE. V dropped 6 bases and J dropped 5 bases, with 20 bases sitting between them. The CDR3 consists of 15 residues. In nucleotides, the CDR3 is TGTGCCAGCACCCGTAGCGGGACGGCGAGTTATGGCTACACCTTC. Translated, it gives CASTRSGTASYGYTF.

The V and J genes are TRBV19 and TRBJ1-2, with a tentative D call TRBD1 (5 bases). CDR3 length: 14 amino acids. From germline, CDR1 is LNHDA and CDR2 SQIVND (reference sequence). Deletions cut 2 bases from V and 4 bases from J, with 11 bases between. The CDR3 nucleotides read TGTGCCAGTAGTATAAGATTTGGGGGCTATGGCTACACCTTC. It yields the protein CASSIRFGGYGYTF. The whole variable domain, filled in from reference TRBV19 and TRBJ1-2, reads DGGITQSPKYLFRKEGQNVTLSCEQNLNHDAMYWYRQDPGQGLRLIYYSQIVNDFQKGDIAEGYSVSREKKESFPLTVTSAQKNPTAFYLCASSIRFGGYGYTFGSGTRLTVV.

This clone has just one count. The chain is built from TRBV6-5 and TRBJ1-1; D not resolved. This CDR3 contains 14 residues. The V end lost 6 bases, the J end lost 1 base, and 12 bases lay between the germline ends. CDR1 is MNHEY and CDR2 is SVGAGI in the germline V gene. CDR3 sequence reads: CASRTSIGNTEAFF. The CDR3 coding sequence is TGTGCCAGCAGGACCTCTATTGGGAACACTGAAGCTTTCTTT.

This chain uses TRBV19 with TRBJ2-7; 7 nucleotides align to TRBD2. Germline assignment: CDR1 LNHDA and CDR2 SQIVND (reference sequence). The CDR3 consists of 18 residues. The V and J ends lost 8 bases and 2 bases, in that order; junction bases with no gene match: 21. CDR3 in amino acids: CASPKAGVTANKAYEQYV. DNA for the CDR3: TGTGCCAGTCCAAAGGCGGGGGTTACGGCCAACAAAGCCTACGAGCAGTACGTC.

This chain joins TRBV6-2 or TRBV6-3 and TRBJ2-3, with 13 bases identical to TRBD2. The junction had 7 bases not matched to a gene; V was cut back by 1 base and J by 6 bases. The CDR3 consists of 17 residues. Germline CDR1 is MNHEY and CDR2 is SVGEGT. CDR3 coding DNA: TGTGCCAGCAGTTACTGGACTAGCGGGGGACCGTTCGATACGCAGTATTTT. Protein sequence: CASSYWTSGGPFDTQYF.

The J gene is TRBJ2-7, the V gene TRBV27; perhaps TRBD1 as D (5 bases). The CDR3 runs to 16 residues. Germline lookup yields CDR1 MNHEY and CDR2 SMNVEV (reference sequence). The V gene lost 5 bases and the J gene lost 0 bases, with 17 bases spanning the gap. The CDR3 is CASSRTGPLSSYEQYF. The CDR3 DNA reads as TGTGCCAGCAGTAGAACAGGCCCGCTAAGCTCCTACGAGCAGTACTTC.

This sequence joins TRBV20-1 and TRBJ2-7, with D unclear. Per germline, CDR1 DFQATT and CDR2 SNEGSKA (reference sequence). V gave up 2 bases and J gave up 6 bases, with 8 bases separating them. The length of the CDR3 is 11 residues. CDR3 region: CSARRVGEQYF. CDR3 coding DNA: TGCAGTGCTAGAAGGGTCGGCGAGCAGTACTTC.

The J gene is TRBJ1-1, the V gene TRBV18, with a tentative D call TRBD1 (5 bases). Germline loops: CDR1 KGHSH, CDR2 LQKENI. The CDR3 sequence is 16 residues long. Trimming shortened V by 3 bases and J by 4 bases, and 18 bases separated the two germline ends. DNA of the CDR3: TGTGCCAGCTCACCGCTCGGTGGAGGGGAGGGCACTGAAGCTTTCTTT. It encodes CASSPLGGGEGTEAFF.

On this clone itself: The same CDR3 is also encoded by other DNA sequences in this sample. V is TRBV14 and J is TRBJ1-6; D might be TRBD1 (6 bases). V lost 0 bases, J lost 9 bases, and 12 bases lay in between. This CDR3 is 15 amino acids long. Per germline, CDR1 SGHDN and CDR2 FVKESK. The CDR3 here is CASSQESQGRSPLHF. The CDR3 bases are TGTGCCAGCAGCCAAGAAAGCCAGGGGCGTTCACCCCTCCACTTT.

The rearrangement uses TRBV18 and TRBJ1-6; weak D call: TRBD1 (6 bases). V lost 6 bases and J 5 bases, leaving 14 bases between the germline ends. CDR3 length equals 15 residues. Germline V gene lookup returns CDR1 KGHSH and CDR2 LQKENI. The CDR3 loop is CASSGRGGDNSPLHF. In DNA form, the CDR3 reads TGTGCCAGCTCGGGCAGGGGAGGGGATAATTCACCCCTCCACTTT. The variable domain in full, with the rest retrieved from reference TRBV18 and TRBJ1-6, is NAGVMQNPRHLVRRRGQEARLRCSPMKGHSHVYWYRQLPEEGLKFMVYLQKENIIDESGMPKERFSAEFPKEGPSILRIQQVVRGDSAAYFCASSGRGGDNSPLHFGNGTRLTVT.

This clone showed up just a few times. The rearrangement joins TRBV2 to TRBJ2-1; 8 bases match TRBD2. The CDR3 loop spans 18 amino acids. The germline V gene encodes CDR1 SNHLY and CDR2 FYNNEI. The DNA for the CDR3 is TGTGCGACCATTGGCGGGAGTGCGGGGGGTATCTCCTACAATGAGCAGTTCTTC. This sequence encodes CATIGGSAGGISYNEQFF.